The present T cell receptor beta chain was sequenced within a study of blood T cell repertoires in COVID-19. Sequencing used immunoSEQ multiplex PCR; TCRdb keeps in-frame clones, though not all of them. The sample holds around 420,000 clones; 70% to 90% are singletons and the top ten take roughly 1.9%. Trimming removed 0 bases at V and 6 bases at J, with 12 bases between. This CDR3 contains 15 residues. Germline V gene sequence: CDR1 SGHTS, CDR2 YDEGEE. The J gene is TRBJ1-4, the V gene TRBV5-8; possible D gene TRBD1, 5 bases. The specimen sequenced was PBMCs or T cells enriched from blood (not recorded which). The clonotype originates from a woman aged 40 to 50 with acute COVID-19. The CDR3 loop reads CASSLAGGFHEKLFF. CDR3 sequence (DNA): TGTGCCAGCAGCTTGGCCGGGGGTTTTCATGAAAAACTGTTTTTT.